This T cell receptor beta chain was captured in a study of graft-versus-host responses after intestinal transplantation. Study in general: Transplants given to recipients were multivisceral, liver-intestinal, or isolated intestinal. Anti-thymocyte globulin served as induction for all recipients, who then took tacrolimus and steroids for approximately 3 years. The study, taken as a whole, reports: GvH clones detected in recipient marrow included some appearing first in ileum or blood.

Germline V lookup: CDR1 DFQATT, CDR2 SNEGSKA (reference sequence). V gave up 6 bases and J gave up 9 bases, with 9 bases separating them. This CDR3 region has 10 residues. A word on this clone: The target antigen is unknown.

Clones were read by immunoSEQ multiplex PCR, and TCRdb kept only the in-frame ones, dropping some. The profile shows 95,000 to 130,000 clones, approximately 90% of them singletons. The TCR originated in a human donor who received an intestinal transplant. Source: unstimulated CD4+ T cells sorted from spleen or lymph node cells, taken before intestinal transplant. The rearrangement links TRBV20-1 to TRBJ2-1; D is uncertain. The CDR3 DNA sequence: TGCAGTGCGAGCTGGGCTGAGCAGTTCTTC. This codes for CSASWAEQFF.